The source of this T cell receptor (beta chain) is a study of T-cell reconstitution after alpha-beta-depleted transplantation in children. A library of TCRbeta sequences, prepared with unique molecular identifiers, was generated. One entry per CDR3 protein results from TCRdb running MiXCR on the PCR reads. The sample lists roughly 160,000 distinct CDR3 sequences, around 10% seen once, with about 13% in the top ten. CDR1 and CDR2 (germline): ENHRY, SYGVKD. The germline V and J ends were trimmed by 7 bases and 1 base, with 11 bases remaining between them. The CDR3 has 14 residues. This clonotype occurred many times. The antigen remains undetermined. Overall study findings and caveats: T-cell numbers and diversity one year post-transplant derived largely from freshly generated T cells.

The receptor was derived from a boy aged 2 to 10 with acute myeloid leukemia, due to receive a stem cell transplant. The sequencing here drew on PBMCs, taken before TCRalphabeta/CD19-depleted stem cell transplant. V is TRBV10-3 and J is TRBJ1-5; TRBD1 might be the D (5 bases). The CDR3 DNA sequence: TGTGCCATCAAGAAGGCAGGGAGCAATCAGCCCCAGCATTTT. Translating it yields CAIKKAGSNQPQHF.